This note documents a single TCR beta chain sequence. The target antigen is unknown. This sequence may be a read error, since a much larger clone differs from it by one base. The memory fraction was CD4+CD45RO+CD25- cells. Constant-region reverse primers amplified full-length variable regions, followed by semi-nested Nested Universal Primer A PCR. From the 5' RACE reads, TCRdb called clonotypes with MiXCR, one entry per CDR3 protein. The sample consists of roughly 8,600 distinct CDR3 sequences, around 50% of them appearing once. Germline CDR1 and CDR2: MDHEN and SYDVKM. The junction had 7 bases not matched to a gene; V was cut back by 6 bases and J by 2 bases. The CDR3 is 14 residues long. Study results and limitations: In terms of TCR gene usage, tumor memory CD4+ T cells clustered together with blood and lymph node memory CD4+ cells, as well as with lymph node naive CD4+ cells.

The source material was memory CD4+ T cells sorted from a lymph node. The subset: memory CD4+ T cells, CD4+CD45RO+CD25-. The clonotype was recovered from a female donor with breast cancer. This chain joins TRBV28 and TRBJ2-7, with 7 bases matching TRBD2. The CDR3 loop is CASRGGGGPYEQYF. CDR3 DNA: TGTGCCAGCAGGGGGGGGGGGGGACCCTACGAGCAGTACTTC.